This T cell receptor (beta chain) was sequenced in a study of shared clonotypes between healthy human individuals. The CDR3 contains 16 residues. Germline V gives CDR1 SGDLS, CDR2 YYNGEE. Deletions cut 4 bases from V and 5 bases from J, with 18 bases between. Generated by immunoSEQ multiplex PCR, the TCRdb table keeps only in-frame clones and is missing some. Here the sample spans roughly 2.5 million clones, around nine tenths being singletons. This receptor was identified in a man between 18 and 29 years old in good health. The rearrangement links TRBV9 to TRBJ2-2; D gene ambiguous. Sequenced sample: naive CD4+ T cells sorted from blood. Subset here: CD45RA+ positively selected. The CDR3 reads CASSPVHGEGTGELFF. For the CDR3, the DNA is TGTGCCAGCAGCCCCGTACACGGAGAAGGTACCGGGGAGCTGTTTTTT. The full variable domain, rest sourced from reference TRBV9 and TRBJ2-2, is DSGVTQTPKHLITATGQRVTLRCSPRSGDLSVYWYQQSLDQGLQFLIQYYNGEERAKGNILERFSAQQFPDLHSELNLSSLELGDSALYFCASSPVHGEGTGELFFGEGSRLTVL.